The T cell receptor (beta chain) described here comes from a study of blood T cell repertoires in COVID-19. In the original workflow: Counts of nucleated cells, estimated from reference gene primer amplification, were obtained. TCRdb's table, derived via immunoSEQ multiplex PCR, lists solely in-frame clones and lacks some. That table furnishes V, J and clone size, whereas the DNA furnished D and trimming. The sample lists about 220,000 clones, 85% to 90% occurring once. The CDR3 is 15 residues long. In germline, CDR1 is SGHNT, CDR2 YYREEE (reference sequence). The germline V and J ends were trimmed by 1 base and 2 bases, with 12 bases remaining between them.

This TCR derives from a woman younger than 30 in a cohort exposed to, infected with or recovered from COVID-19 (not recorded which). The V and J genes are TRBV5-4 and TRBJ2-5; the D gene is possibly TRBD1 (6 bases). The sequenced sample was PBMCs or T cells enriched from blood (not recorded which). In nucleotides, the CDR3 is TGTGCCAGCAGCTTGAGGGACACGTCGCAAGAGACCCAGTACTTC. Residues: CASSLRDTSQETQYF.